This TCR beta chain was recorded in a study of tissue T cells after allogeneic stem cell transplantation. As for the study in general: Pathologist review favored tissue samples showing histologically apparent lymphocytes. Regarding the study as a whole: Anatomically similar tissues had similar TCR repertoires within each patient.

Method: immunoSEQ multiplex PCR; TCRdb's copy keeps in-frame clones and lacks some. The data contain over a thousand clones, over 65% of them singletons. The CDR3 extends over 15 amino acids. Germline CDR1 SGDLS, CDR2 YYNGEE. V lost 4 bases and J 4 bases, leaving 15 bases between the germline ends. Note on this clone: Its target is unknown.

Enrolled prospectively were adult allogeneic hematopoietic cell transplant recipients whose graft-versus-host disease was steroid-refractory. The sample in question was spleen tissue, obtained at autopsy. The V call is TRBV9, the J call TRBJ1-3, with D unclear. This receptor was taken from a male patient older than 55 with steroid-refractory graft-versus-host disease after an allogeneic stem cell transplant. Some T cells may be supplied by the graft donor. As DNA, the CDR3 is TGTGCCAGCAGCCCCCGGAGCCTGGGGGGAAACACCATATATTTT. Translated: CASSPRSLGGNTIYF.